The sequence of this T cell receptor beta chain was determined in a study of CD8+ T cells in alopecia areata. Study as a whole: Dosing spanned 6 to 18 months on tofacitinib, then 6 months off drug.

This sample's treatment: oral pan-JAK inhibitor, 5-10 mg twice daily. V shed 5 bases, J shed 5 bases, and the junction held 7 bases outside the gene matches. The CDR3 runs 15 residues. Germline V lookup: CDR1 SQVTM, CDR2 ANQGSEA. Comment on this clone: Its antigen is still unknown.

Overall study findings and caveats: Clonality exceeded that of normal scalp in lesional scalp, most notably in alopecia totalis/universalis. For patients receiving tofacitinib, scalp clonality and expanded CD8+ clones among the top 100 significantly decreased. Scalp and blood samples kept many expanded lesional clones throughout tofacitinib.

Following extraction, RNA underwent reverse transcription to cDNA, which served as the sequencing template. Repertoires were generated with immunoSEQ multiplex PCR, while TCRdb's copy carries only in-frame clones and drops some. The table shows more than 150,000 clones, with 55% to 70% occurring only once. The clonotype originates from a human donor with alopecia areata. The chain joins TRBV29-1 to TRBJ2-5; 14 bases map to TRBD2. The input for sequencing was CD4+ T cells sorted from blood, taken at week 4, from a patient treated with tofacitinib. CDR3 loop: CSVRRLAGGLETQYF. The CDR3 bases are TGCAGCGTTCGACGACTAGCGGGGGGGCTGGAGACCCAGTACTTC.